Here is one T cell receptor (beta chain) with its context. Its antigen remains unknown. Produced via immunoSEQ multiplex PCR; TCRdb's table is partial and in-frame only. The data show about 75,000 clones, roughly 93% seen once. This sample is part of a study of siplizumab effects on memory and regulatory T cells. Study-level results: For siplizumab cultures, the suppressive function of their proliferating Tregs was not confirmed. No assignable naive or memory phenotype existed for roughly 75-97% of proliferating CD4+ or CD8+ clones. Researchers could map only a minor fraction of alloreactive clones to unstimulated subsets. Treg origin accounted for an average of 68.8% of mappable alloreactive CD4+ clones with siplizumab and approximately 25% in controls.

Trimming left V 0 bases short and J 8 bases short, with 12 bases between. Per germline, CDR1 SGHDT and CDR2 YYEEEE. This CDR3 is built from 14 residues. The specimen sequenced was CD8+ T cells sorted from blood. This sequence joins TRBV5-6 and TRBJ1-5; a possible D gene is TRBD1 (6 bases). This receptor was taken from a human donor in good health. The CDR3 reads CASSLAAGVEPQHF. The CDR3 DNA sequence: TGTGCCAGCAGCTTGGCGGCAGGGGTAGAGCCCCAGCATTTT.